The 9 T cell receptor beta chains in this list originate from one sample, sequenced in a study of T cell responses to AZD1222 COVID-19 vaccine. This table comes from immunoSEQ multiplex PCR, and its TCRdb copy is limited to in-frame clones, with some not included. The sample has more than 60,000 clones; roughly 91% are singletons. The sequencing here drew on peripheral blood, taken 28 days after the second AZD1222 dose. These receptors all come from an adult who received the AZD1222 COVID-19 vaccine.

The CDR3 region has the DNA TGTGCCAGCAGTTTACAGGCATCTGAAGCTTTCTTT. Residues: CASSLQASEAFF. The rearrangement uses TRBV28 and TRBJ1-1; D ambiguous. Germline V CDR1 and CDR2: MDHEN, SYDVKM. This CDR3 region has 12 residues. V was shortened by 2 bases and J by 6 bases, with 7 bases between the two germline ends.

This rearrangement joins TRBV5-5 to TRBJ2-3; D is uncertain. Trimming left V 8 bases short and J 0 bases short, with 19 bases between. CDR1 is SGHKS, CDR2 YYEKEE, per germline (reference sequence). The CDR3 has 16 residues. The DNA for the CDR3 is TGTGCCAGTACGACCTTACACACTTGGAGCACAGATACGCAGTATTTT. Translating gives CASTTLHTWSTDTQYF.

CDR3 region: CASSQGQNPRTQYF. Here the CDR3 DNA reads TGTGCCAGCAGCCAAGGCCAAAACCCCCGTACGCAGTATTTT. V usage is TRBV7-2 and J usage is TRBJ2-3; no definite D call. Looked up from germline, CDR1 is SGHTA and CDR2 is FQGNSA. The CDR3 covers 14 residues. Trimming cost V 5 bases and J 8 bases, with 17 bases left between them.

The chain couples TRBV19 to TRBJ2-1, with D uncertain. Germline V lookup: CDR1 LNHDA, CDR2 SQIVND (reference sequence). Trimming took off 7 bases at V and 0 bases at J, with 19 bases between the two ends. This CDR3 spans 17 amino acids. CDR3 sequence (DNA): TGTGCCAGTACCCGAACCCTCAGCAAGAGCTCCTACAATGAGCAGTTCTTC. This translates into CASTRTLSKSSYNEQFF.

The CDR3 DNA is TGTGCCAGCAGCCCGGCAGGGTCGATCTCCTCACCCCTCCACTTT. This sequence encodes CASSPAGSISSPLHF. This chain uses TRBV7-9 with TRBJ1-6, with D possibly being TRBD1 (5 bases). This CDR3 is 15 amino acids long. Deletions cut 5 bases from V and 10 bases from J, with 18 bases between. Germline V gene sequence: CDR1 SEHNR, CDR2 FQNEAQ (reference sequence). Based on the CDR3 plus reference TRBV7-9 and TRBJ1-6, the full variable domain is DTGVSQNPRHKITKRGQNVTFRCDPISEHNRLYWYRQTLGQGPEFLTYFQNEAQLEKSRLLSDRFSAERPKGSFSTLEIQRTEQGDSAMYLCASSPAGSISSPLHFGNGTRLTVT.

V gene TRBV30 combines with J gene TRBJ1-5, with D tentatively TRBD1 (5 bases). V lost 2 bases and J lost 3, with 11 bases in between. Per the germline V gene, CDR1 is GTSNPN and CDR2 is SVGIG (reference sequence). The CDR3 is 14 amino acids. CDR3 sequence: CAWSSTVVNQPQHF. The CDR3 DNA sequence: TGTGCCTGGAGTTCGACAGTTGTCAATCAGCCCCAGCATTTT.

The CDR3 here is CASSLVAGSYGYTF. The CDR3 bases are TGTGCCAGCAGCTTAGTTGCCGGGTCCTATGGCTACACCTTC. V and J are TRBV7-9 and TRBJ1-2, with D uncertain. The CDR3 consists of 14 residues. Germline V gene lookup returns CDR1 SEHNR and CDR2 FQNEAQ (reference sequence). The V end lost 1 base, the J end lost 4 bases, and 10 bases lay between the germline ends.

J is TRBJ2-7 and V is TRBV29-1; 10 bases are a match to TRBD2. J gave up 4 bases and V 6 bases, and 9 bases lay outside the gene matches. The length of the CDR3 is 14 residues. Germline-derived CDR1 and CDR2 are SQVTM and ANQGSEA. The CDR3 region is CSVSPSGGSYEQYF. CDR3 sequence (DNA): TGCAGCGTGTCGCCTAGCGGGGGTTCGTACGAGCAGTACTTC.

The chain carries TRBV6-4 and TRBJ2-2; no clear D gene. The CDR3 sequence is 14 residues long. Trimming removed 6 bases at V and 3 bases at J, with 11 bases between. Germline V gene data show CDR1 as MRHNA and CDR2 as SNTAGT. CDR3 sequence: CASSPLGDTGELFF. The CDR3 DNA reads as TGTGCCAGCAGCCCGCTTGGGGACACCGGGGAGCTGTTTTTT.